A selection of T cell receptor beta chains follows, all from one sample in a study of OX40 agonist ivuxolimab in advanced cancers. TCRdb keeps only in-frame clones here, not all; method: immunoSEQ multiplex PCR. This sample has 70,000 to 95,000 clones, with about 84% found just once. The sample consisted of CD4+ or CD8+ T cells sorted from blood, taken in a trial of the OX40 agonist ivuxolimab. The receptors were sampled from an adult with an advanced solid tumor such as melanoma, head and neck, liver or kidney cancer. Each CDR3 is given with its conserved first and last residue. Clone size is not always given. Where it is, it says once, few, many or a class for expanded clones.

V gene	clone size	J gene	CDR3 protein
TRBV10-3	NA	TRBJ1-2	CATASGTGTGYGYTF
TRBV6-6	NA	TRBJ1-2	CASSLPRQNYGYTF
TRBV9	NA	TRBJ1-1	CASSPRQGSNTEAFF
TRBV7-9	NA	TRBJ1-1	CASSLDGRFEAFF
TRBV5-1	NA	TRBJ1-6	CASMKRTGENSPLHF
TRBV18	NA	TRBJ1-1	CASSPNSGREAFF
TRBV4-3	few	TRBJ2-7	CASSQDRGGAYEQYF
TRBV18	once	TRBJ1-1	CASSPPGTLNTEAFF
TRBV18	NA	TRBJ1-2	CASSTGQSAWGYTF
TRBV2	NA	NA	CASSTTTRPYEQYF
TRBV11-3	NA	TRBJ2-5	CASSSDINQETQYF
TRBV7-3	NA	TRBJ2-6	CASSLTAVSGANVLTF
TRBV19	NA	TRBJ2-1	CASSIGVKQFF
TRBV5-1	once	TRBJ2-2	CASSLGTGFRATGELFF
TRBV12-5	once	TRBJ2-1	CASGFPAGGLGNEQFF
TRBV11-3	once	TRBJ2-1	CASSREQGSYNEQFF
TRBV5-3	once	TRBJ1-2	CASSLVQGNYGYTF
TRBV6-5	NA	TRBJ2-7	CASSYHQSSYEQYF
TRBV6-1	NA	NA	CASTRGRQYEQYF
TRBV6-6	few	TRBJ1-4	CASSYRRDEKLFF
TRBV7-2	NA	TRBJ2-6	CASSSVVGSGANVLTF
TRBV6-6	NA	TRBJ1-3	CASSYLDFSGNTIYF
TRBV2	NA	TRBJ1-2	CASNYRGFGYTF
TRBV7-9	NA	TRBJ2-7	CASRGQGDYEQYF
TRBV6-6	NA	TRBJ2-7	CASSPRDRGGEQYF
TRBV7-2	few	TRBJ1-3	CASSDYRGSGNTIYF
TRBV7-2	NA	TRBJ2-2	CASSLTFTGELFF
TRBV18	NA	TRBJ1-2	CASSPGGGNGYTF
TRBV19	NA	TRBJ2-1	CASRIRAQGNNEQFF
TRBV23-1	NA	TRBJ1-1	CATEGGGEANTEAFF
TRBV7-9	NA	TRBJ1-5	CASSPYPSTPRILPQHF
TRBV4-2	NA	TRBJ1-1	CASSQDPFSGTGAPEAFF
TRBV19	NA	TRBJ2-5	CASSIVAGALQETQYF
TRBV6-5	once	TRBJ1-2	CASRQLRATHGYTF